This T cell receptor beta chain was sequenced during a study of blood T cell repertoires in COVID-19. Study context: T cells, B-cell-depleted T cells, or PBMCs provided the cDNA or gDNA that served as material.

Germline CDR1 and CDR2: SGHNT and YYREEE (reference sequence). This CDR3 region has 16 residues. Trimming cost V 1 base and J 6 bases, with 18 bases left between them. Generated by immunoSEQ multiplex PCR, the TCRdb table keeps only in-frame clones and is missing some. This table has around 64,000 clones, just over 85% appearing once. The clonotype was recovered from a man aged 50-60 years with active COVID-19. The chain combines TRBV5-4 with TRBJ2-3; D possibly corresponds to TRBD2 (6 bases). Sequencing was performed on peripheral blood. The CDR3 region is CASSLTGALSKDTQYF. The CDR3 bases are TGTGCCAGCAGCTTGACGGGAGCCCTAAGCAAGGATACGCAGTATTTT. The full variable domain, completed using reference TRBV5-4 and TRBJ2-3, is ETGVTQSPTHLIKTRGQQVTLRCSSQSGHNTVSWYQQALGQGPQFIFQYYREEENGRGNFPPRFSGLQFPNYSSELNVNALELDDSALYLCASSLTGALSKDTQYFGPGTRLTVL.